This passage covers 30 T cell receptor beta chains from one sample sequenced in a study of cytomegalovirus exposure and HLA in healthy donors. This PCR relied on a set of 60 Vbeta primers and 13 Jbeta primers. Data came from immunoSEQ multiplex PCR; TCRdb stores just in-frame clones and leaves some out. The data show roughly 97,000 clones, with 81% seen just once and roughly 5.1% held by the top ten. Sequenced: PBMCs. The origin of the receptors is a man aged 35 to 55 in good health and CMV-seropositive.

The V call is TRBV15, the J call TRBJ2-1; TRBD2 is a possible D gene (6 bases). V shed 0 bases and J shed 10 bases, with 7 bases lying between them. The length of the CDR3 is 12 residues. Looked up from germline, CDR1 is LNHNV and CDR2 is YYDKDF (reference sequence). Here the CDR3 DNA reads TGTGCCACCAGCAGAGATGGAGGGGAGCAGTTCTTC. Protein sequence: CATSRDGGEQFF.

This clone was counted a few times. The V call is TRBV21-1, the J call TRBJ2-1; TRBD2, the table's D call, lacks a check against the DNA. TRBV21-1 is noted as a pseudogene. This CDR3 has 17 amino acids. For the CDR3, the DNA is TGTGCCAGCAGCAAAGGGGTTAGCGGGAGCTCCTACAATGAGCAGTTCTTC. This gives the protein CASSKGVSGSSYNEQFF.

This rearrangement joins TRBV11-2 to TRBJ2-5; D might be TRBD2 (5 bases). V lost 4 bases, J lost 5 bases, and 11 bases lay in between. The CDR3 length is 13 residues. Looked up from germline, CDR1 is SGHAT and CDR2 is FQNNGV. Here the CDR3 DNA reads TGTGCCAGCAGCTCGGTAGTAGCGGAGACCCAGTACTTC. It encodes CASSSVVAETQYF.

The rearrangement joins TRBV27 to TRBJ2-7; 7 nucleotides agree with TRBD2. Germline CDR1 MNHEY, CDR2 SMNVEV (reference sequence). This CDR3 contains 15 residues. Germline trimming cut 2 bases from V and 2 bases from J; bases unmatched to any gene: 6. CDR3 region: CASSLRASGTYEQYF. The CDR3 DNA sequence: TGTGCCAGCAGTTTAAGGGCTAGCGGAACCTACGAGCAGTACTTC.

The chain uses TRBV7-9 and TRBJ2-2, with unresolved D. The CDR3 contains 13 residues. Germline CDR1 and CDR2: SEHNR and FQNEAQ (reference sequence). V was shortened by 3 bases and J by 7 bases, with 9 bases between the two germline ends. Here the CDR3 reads CASSLNPRGELFF. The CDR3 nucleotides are TGTGCCAGCAGCTTGAACCCGCGCGGGGAGCTGTTTTTT.

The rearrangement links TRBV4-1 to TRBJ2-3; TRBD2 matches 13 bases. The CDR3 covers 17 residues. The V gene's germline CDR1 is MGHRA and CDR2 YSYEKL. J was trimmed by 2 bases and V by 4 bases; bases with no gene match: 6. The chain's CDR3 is CASSLPGLAGNTDTQYF. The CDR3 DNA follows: TGCGCCAGCAGCCTCCCGGGACTAGCGGGAAACACAGATACGCAGTATTTT.

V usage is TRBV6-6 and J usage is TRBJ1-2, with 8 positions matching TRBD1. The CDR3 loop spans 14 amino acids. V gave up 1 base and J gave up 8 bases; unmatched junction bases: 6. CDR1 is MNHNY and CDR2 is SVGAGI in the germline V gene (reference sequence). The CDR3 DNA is TGTGCCAGCAGTTACTACTCGGACAGGGAAGGCTACACCTTC. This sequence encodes CASSYYSDREGYTF.

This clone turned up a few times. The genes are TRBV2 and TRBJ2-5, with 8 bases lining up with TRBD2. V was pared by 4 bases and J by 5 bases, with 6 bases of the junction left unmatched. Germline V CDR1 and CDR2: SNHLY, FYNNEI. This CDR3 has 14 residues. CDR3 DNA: TGTGCCAGCAGTGGGGCGGGAGGAAGGGAGACCCAGTACTTC. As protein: CASSGAGGRETQYF.

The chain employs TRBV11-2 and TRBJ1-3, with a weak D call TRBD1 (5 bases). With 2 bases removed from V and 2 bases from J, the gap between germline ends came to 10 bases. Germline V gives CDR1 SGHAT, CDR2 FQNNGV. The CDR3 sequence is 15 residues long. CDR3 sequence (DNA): TGTGCCAGCAGCTTATTCCAGGGTACTGGAAACACCATATATTTT. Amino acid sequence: CASSLFQGTGNTIYF.

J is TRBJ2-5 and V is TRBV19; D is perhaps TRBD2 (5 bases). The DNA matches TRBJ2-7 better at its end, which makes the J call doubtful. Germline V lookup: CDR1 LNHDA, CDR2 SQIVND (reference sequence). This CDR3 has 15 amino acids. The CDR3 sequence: CASSWVAGGSYEQYF. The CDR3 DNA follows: TGTGCCAGTAGCTGGGTGGCGGGCGGCTCCTACGAGCAGTACTTC.

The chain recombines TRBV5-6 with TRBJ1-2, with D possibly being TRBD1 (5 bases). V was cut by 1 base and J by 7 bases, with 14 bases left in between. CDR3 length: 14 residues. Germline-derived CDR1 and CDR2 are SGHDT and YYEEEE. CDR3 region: CASSLRWGGSGYTF. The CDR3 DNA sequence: TGTGCCAGCAGCTTGAGGTGGGGGGGATCTGGCTACACCTTC.

CDR3 in amino acids: CASGSRDEQYF. DNA for the CDR3: TGTGCCAGTGGGAGTAGGGACGAGCAGTACTTC. The gene calls are TRBV10-3 and TRBJ2-7, with D possibly being TRBD2 (5 bases). This CDR3 comprises 11 residues. Germline-derived CDR1 and CDR2 are ENHRY and SYGVKD. V lost 10 bases, J lost 5 bases, and 12 bases lay in between.

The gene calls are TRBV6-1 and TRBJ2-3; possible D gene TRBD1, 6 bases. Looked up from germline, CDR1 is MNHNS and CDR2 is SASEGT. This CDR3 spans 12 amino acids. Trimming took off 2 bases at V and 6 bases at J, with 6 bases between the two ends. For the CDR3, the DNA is TGTGCCAGCAGTGAAACAGGGGATACGCAGTATTTT. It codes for CASSETGDTQYF.

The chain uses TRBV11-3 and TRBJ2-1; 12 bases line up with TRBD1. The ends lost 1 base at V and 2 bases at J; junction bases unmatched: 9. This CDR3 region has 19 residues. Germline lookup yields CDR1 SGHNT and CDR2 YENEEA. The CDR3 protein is CASSLGDRGRIPTYNEQFF. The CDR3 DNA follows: TGTGCCAGCAGCTTAGGGGACAGGGGGCGCATACCTACCTACAATGAGCAGTTCTTC.

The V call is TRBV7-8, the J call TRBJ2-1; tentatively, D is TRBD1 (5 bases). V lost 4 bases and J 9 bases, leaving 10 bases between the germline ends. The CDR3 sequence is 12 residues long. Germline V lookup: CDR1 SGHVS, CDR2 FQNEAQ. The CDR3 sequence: CASSSHQGEQFF. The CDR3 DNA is TGTGCCAGCAGCTCGCATCAGGGTGAGCAGTTCTTC.

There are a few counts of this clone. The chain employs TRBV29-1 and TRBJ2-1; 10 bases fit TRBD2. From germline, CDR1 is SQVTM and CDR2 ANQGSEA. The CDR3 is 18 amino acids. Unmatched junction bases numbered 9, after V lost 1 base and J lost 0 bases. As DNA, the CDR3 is TGCAGCGTTGAAGCTCGTCTAGCGGGAGAGAGCTCCTACAATGAGCAGTTCTTC. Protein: CSVEARLAGESSYNEQFF.

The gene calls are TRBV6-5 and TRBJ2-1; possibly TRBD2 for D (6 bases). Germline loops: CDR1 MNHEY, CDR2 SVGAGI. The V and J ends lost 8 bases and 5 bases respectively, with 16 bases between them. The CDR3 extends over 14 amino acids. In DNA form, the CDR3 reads TGTGCCAGCGGTTTAATAGCGGTTGACAATGAGCAGTTCTTC. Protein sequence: CASGLIAVDNEQFF.

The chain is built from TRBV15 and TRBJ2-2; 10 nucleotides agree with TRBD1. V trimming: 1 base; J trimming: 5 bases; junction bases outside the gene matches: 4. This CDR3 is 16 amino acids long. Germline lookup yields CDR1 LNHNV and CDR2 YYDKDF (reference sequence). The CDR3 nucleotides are TGTGCCACCAGCAGAGTTCGACAGGGGGCGACCGGGGAGCTGTTTTTT. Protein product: CATSRVRQGATGELFF.

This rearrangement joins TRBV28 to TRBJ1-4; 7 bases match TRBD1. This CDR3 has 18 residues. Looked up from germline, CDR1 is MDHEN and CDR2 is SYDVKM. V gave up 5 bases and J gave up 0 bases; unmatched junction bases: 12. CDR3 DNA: TGTGCCAGCAGTCTCCGACAGGGCCGAAGTTCAACTAATGAAAAACTGTTTTTT. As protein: CASSLRQGRSSTNEKLFF.

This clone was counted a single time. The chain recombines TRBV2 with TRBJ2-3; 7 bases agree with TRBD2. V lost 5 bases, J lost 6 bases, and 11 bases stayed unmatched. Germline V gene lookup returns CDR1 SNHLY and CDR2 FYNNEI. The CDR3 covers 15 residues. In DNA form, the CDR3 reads TGTGCCAGCAGTTTCTCTAGCGGAGCGGGGGATACGCAGTATTTT. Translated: CASSFSSGAGDTQYF.

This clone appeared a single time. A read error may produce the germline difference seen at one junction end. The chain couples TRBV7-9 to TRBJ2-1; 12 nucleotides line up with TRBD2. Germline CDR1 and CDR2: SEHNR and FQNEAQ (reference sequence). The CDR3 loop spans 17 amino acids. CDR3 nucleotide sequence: TGTTCCAGCAGCGGATGGACTAGCGGGATTCCTAACAATGAGCAGTTCTTC. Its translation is CSSSGWTSGIPNNEQFF.

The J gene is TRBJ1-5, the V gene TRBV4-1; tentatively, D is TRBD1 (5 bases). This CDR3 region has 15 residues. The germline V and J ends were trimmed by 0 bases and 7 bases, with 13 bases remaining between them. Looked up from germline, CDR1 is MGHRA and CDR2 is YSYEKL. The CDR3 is CASSQDSQGGQPQHF. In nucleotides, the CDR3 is TGCGCCAGCAGCCAAGATAGCCAGGGAGGACAGCCCCAGCATTTT.

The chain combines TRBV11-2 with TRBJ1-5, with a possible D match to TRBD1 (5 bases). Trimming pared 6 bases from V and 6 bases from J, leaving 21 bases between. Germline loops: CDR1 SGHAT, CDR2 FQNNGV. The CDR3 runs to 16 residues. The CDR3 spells CASSSNRGGLGQPQHF. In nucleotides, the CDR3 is TGTGCCAGCAGTTCAAACCGGGGGGGACTGGGTCAGCCCCAGCATTTT.

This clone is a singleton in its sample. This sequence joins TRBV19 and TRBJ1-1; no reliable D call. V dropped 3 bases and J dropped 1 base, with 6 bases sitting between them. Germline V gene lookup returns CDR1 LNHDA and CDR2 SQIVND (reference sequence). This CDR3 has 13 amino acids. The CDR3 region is CASSIGRNTEAFF. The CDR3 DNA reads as TGTGCCAGTAGTATCGGGAGGAACACTGAAGCTTTCTTT.

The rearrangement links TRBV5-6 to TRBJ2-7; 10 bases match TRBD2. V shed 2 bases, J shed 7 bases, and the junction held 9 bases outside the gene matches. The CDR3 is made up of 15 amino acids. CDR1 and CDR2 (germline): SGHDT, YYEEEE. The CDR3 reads CASSFFSSGSREQYF. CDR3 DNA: TGTGCCAGCAGCTTCTTCTCTAGCGGGAGTAGAGAGCAGTACTTC.

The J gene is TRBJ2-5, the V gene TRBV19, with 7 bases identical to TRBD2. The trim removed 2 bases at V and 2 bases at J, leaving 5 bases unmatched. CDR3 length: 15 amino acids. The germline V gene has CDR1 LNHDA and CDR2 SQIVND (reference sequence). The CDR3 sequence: CASSIMGGVQETQYF. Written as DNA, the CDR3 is TGTGCCAGTAGTATAATGGGGGGGGTACAAGAGACCCAGTACTTC.

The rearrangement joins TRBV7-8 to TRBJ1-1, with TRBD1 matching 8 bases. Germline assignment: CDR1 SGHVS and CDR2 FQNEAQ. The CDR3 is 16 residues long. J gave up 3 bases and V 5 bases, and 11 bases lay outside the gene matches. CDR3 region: CASSLMLAGGYTEAFF. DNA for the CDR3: TGTGCCAGCAGCCTGATGTTGGCAGGGGGCTACACTGAAGCTTTCTTT. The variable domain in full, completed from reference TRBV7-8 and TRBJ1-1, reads GAGVSQSPRYKVAKRGQDVALRCDPISGHVSLFWYQQALGQGPEFLTYFQNEAQLDKSGLPSDRFFAERPEGSVSTLKIQRTQQEDSAVYLCASSLMLAGGYTEAFFGQGTRLTVV.

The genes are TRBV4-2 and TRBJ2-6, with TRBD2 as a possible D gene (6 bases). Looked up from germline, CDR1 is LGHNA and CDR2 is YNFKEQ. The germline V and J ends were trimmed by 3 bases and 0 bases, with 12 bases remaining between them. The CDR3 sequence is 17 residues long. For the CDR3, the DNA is TGTGCCAGCAGCCAGGAGGCTAGCGCCTCTGGGGCCAACGTCCTGACTTTC. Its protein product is CASSQEASASGANVLTF.

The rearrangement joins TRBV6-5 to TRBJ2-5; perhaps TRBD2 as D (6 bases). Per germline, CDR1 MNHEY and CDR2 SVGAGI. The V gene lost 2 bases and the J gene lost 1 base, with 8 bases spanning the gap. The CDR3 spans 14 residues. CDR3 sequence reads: CASSYGRGQETQYF. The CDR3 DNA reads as TGTGCCAGCAGTTACGGGCGGGGCCAAGAGACCCAGTACTTC.

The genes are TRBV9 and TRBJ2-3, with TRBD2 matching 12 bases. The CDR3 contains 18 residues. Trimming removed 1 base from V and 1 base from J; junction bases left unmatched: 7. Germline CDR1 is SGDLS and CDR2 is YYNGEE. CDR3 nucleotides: TGTGCCAGCAGCGTATCTGGACTAGCGGGGAGGGGCACAGATACGCAGTATTTT. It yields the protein CASSVSGLAGRGTDTQYF.